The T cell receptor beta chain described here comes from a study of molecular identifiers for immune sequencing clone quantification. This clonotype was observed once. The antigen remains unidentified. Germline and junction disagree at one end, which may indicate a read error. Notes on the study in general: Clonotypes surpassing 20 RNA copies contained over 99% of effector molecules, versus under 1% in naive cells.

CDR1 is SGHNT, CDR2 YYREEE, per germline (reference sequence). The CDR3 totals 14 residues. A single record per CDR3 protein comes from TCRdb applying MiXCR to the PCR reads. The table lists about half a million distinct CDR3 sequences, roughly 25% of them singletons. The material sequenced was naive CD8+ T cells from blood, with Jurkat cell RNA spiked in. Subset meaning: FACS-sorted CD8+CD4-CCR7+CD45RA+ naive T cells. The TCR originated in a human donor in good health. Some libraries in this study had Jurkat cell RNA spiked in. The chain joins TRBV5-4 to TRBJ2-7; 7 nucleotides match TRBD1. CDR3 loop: CACSSDRDSYEQYF. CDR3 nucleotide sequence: TGTGCCTGCAGTTCCGACAGGGACTCCTACGAGCAGTACTTC.